These 8 T cell receptor beta chains were all obtained from the same sample, sequenced in a study of cytomegalovirus exposure and HLA in healthy donors. The PCR used 60 Vbeta and 13 Jbeta primers. Libraries were prepared by immunoSEQ multiplex PCR; TCRdb keeps only in-frame clonotypes and omits some of them. The sample shows about 260,000 clones, approximately 85% of them seen only once. Sequences were obtained from PBMCs. The receptors derive from a middle-aged woman in good health and CMV-seropositive.

The V and J genes are TRBV7-9 and TRBJ2-3, with 10 bases fitting TRBD2. There are 17 residues in the CDR3. Per the germline V gene, CDR1 is SEHNR and CDR2 is FQNEAQ (reference sequence). Trimming at V came to 2 bases and at J to 1 base, leaving 6 bases not matched to a gene. CDR3 amino acids: CASSLMPSGSGTDTQYF. Here the CDR3 DNA reads TGTGCCAGCAGCTTAATGCCTAGCGGGAGCGGCACAGATACGCAGTATTTT.

The rearrangement uses TRBV9 and TRBJ2-3, with D hard to call. The CDR3 spans 12 residues. Trimming took 4 bases from V and 3 from J, leaving 6 bases between them. The V gene's germline CDR1 is SGDLS and CDR2 YYNGEE. The CDR3 DNA sequence: TGTGCCAGCAGCTTCGTTACAGATACGCAGTATTTT. It yields the protein CASSFVTDTQYF. Combining the CDR3 with reference TRBV9 and TRBJ2-3 gives the whole variable domain DSGVTQTPKHLITATGQRVTLRCSPRSGDLSVYWYQQSLDQGLQFLIQYYNGEERAKGNILERFSAQQFPDLHSELNLSSLELGDSALYFCASSFVTDTQYFGPGTRLTVL.

V usage is TRBV5-1 and J usage is TRBJ2-2, with D perhaps matching TRBD1 (6 bases). Trimming pared 1 base from V and 3 bases from J, leaving 22 bases between. The CDR3 is 19 amino acids. The germline V gene has CDR1 SGHRS and CDR2 YFSETQ. The CDR3 here is CASSLLQGLPVSDTGELFF. The DNA for the CDR3 is TGCGCCAGCAGCTTGCTGCAGGGGCTACCTGTATCGGACACCGGGGAGCTGTTTTTT. Together with reference TRBV5-1 and TRBJ2-2, the CDR3 gives the full variable domain: KAGVTQTPRYLIKTRGQQVTLSCSPISGHRSVSWYQQTPGQGLQFLFEYFSETQRNKGNFPGRFSGRQFSNSRSEMNVSTLELGDSALYLCASSLLQGLPVSDTGELFFGEGSRLTVL.

This clone was observed a single time. The rearrangement links TRBV5-1 to TRBJ2-6; a weak D match, TRBD2 (7 bases). There are 19 residues in the CDR3. Deletions cut 2 bases from V and 1 base from J, with 19 bases between. Germline values: CDR1 SGHRS, CDR2 YFSETQ. CDR3 bases: TGCGCCAGCAGCTTATCCCTCGGAGGGGGGGGGTCTGGGGCCAACGTCCTGACTTTC. Translated, it gives CASSLSLGGGGSGANVLTF.

The CDR3 coding sequence is TGTGCCAGCAGTTTATCGGCCGGACAGGGAGGCTATGGCTACACCTTC. It is translated as CASSLSAGQGGYGYTF. The chain has TRBV27 and TRBJ1-2; 8 positions match TRBD1. Per the germline V gene, CDR1 is MNHEY and CDR2 is SMNVEV (reference sequence). The CDR3 loop spans 16 amino acids. The trim removed 0 bases at V and 4 bases at J, leaving 7 bases unmatched.

This clone showed up just once. V usage is TRBV10-2 and J usage is TRBJ1-6; no reliable D call. V lost 6 bases and J 0 bases, leaving 12 bases between the germline ends. The CDR3 is 16 residues long. Germline lookup yields CDR1 WSHSY and CDR2 SAAADI. CDR3 bases: TGCGCCAGCAGGCCAACTAGGAGCTCCTATAATTCACCCCTCCACTTT. This sequence encodes CASRPTRSSYNSPLHF.

In regard to this clone: Its ends do not fully match the called genes, so a read error is possible. The chain combines TRBV7-9 with TRBJ1-4; 9 nucleotides agree with TRBD1. In germline, CDR1 is SEHNR, CDR2 FQNEAQ (reference sequence). This CDR3 region has 15 residues. The chain's CDR3 is CSSSFGQGLSEKLFF. CDR3 in DNA: TGTTCCAGCAGCTTCGGACAGGGGCTGAGTGAAAAACTGTTTTTT.

The rearrangement uses TRBV29-1 and TRBJ1-1; D perhaps matches TRBD1 (6 bases). The CDR3 has 12 residues. The germline V gene has CDR1 SQVTM and CDR2 ANQGSEA. V lost 6 bases and J lost 7, with 15 bases in between. The CDR3 region has the DNA TGCAGCGTGGGGGGGCAACGGGGTGAAGCTTTCTTT. It yields the protein CSVGGQRGEAFF.